These T cell receptor beta chains were read from a single sample in a study of blood T cell repertoires in COVID-19. Generated by immunoSEQ multiplex PCR, the TCRdb table keeps only in-frame clones and is missing some. The table includes about 150,000 clones, just under 80% detected once. The sequencing sample was made of peripheral blood. Receptors originate from a woman older than 75 with acute or convalescent COVID-19. CDR3s include the opening cysteine and the closing phenylalanine or tryptophan. D genes are given only for firm matches. For some rows the clone size is stated as once, few or many, or as a class when expanded; others skip it.

clone_size: -; v_call: TRBV7-8; j_call: TRBJ2-3; d_call: -; cdr3_aa: CASSLGGPGLPPGVTQYF; cdr3_nt: TGTGCCAGCAGCTTAGGGGGCCCGGGACTCCCCCCTGGTGTTACGCAGTATTTT
clone_size: few; v_call: TRBV6-5; j_call: TRBJ1-4; d_call: TRBD1; cdr3_aa: CASSSSGTGAGKLFF; cdr3_nt: TGTGCCAGCAGTTCTTCCGGGACAGGGGCTGGAAAACTGTTTTTT
clone_size: -; v_call: TRBV2; j_call: TRBJ1-5; d_call: TRBD1; cdr3_aa: CASSRGQGQRNQPQHF; cdr3_nt: TGTGCCAGCAGTCGTGGACAGGGCCAGCGCAATCAGCCCCAGCATTTT
clone_size: -; v_call: TRBV11-3; j_call: TRBJ2-3; d_call: -; cdr3_aa: CASSLSSTDTQYF; cdr3_nt: TGTGCCAGCAGCTTATCGTCCACAGATACGCAGTATTTT
clone_size: few; v_call: TRBV10-2; j_call: TRBJ2-2; d_call: TRBD1; cdr3_aa: CASSEMRTGNTGELFF; cdr3_nt: TGCGCCAGCAGTGAAATGCGGACAGGGAACACCGGGGAGCTGTTTTTT
clone_size: -; v_call: TRBV5-4; j_call: TRBJ2-1; d_call: TRBD2; cdr3_aa: CASTPRGGDHNEQFF; cdr3_nt: TGTGCCAGCACCCCTCGGGGGGGGGATCACAATGAGCAGTTCTTC
clone_size: -; v_call: TRBV29-1; j_call: TRBJ2-7; d_call: -; cdr3_aa: CSVARLGSNYEQYF; cdr3_nt: TGCAGCGTGGCCAGGTTGGGCTCGAACTACGAGCAGTACTTC
clone_size: -; v_call: TRBV9; j_call: TRBJ2-1; d_call: -; cdr3_aa: CASSVAYDGLNEQFF; cdr3_nt: TGTGCCAGCAGCGTAGCCTACGACGGGTTAAATGAGCAGTTCTTC
clone_size: -; v_call: TRBV5-1; j_call: TRBJ2-2; d_call: -; cdr3_aa: CASSLDSTGELFF; cdr3_nt: TGCGCCAGCAGCCTCGACTCGACCGGGGAGCTGTTTTTT
clone_size: -; v_call: TRBV28; j_call: TRBJ2-3; d_call: -; cdr3_aa: CASSQIAARHDTQYF; cdr3_nt: TGTGCCAGCAGTCAAATTGCAGCGAGGCATGATACGCAGTATTTT
clone_size: -; v_call: TRBV5-1; j_call: TRBJ1-5; d_call: -; cdr3_aa: CASSLGQGHQPQHF; cdr3_nt: TGCGCCAGCAGCTTGGGGCAGGGGCATCAGCCCCAGCATTTT
clone_size: few; v_call: TRBV18; j_call: TRBJ1-2; d_call: -; cdr3_aa: CASSRLTDNYGYTF; cdr3_nt: TGTGCCAGCTCACGCCTGACAGATAACTATGGCTACACCTTC
clone_size: -; v_call: TRBV30; j_call: TRBJ1-5; d_call: -; cdr3_aa: CAWSARVPNQPQHF; cdr3_nt: TGTGCCTGGAGTGCACGGGTGCCCAATCAGCCCCAGCATTTT
clone_size: -; v_call: TRBV30; j_call: TRBJ2-3; d_call: -; cdr3_aa: CAWTGTDTQYF; cdr3_nt: TGTGCCTGGACAGGGACAGATACGCAGTATTTT
clone_size: -; v_call: TRBV19; j_call: TRBJ2-4; d_call: TRBD1; cdr3_aa: CASRSGQGFHIQYF; cdr3_nt: TGTGCCAGTAGATCGGGACAGGGATTTCACATTCAGTACTTC
clone_size: -; v_call: TRBV28; j_call: TRBJ1-5; d_call: TRBD1; cdr3_aa: CASSPGGGYVDNQPQHF; cdr3_nt: TGTGCCAGCAGCCCAGGGGGCGGCTACGTCGACAATCAGCCCCAGCATTTT
clone_size: -; v_call: TRBV9; j_call: TRBJ2-3; d_call: TRBD1; cdr3_aa: CASSTSLRGQGTQYF; cdr3_nt: TGTGCCAGCAGCACCAGCCTAAGGGGGCAGGGTACGCAGTATTTT
clone_size: -; v_call: TRBV5-1; j_call: TRBJ1-1; d_call: TRBD1; cdr3_aa: CASSLDRATEAFF; cdr3_nt: TGCGCCAGCAGCCTTGACAGGGCGACTGAAGCTTTCTTT
clone_size: -; v_call: TRBV6-6; j_call: TRBJ2-1; d_call: TRBD2; cdr3_aa: CASSWTSGGVDEQFF; cdr3_nt: TGTGCCAGCAGCTGGACTAGCGGGGGGGTAGATGAGCAGTTCTTC
clone_size: -; v_call: TRBV12-3/TRBV12-4; j_call: TRBJ1-2; d_call: -; cdr3_aa: CASSFIYGYTF; cdr3_nt: TGTGCCAGCAGTTTCATCTATGGCTACACCTTC
clone_size: -; v_call: TRBV10-2; j_call: TRBJ1-1; d_call: -; cdr3_aa: CASINLGGNTEAFF; cdr3_nt: TGCGCCAGCATCAATCTCGGGGGGAACACTGAAGCTTTCTTT
clone_size: -; v_call: TRBV7-2; j_call: TRBJ1-2; d_call: TRBD1; cdr3_aa: CASSLVAGQSNYGYTF; cdr3_nt: TGTGCCAGCAGCTTAGTCGCGGGACAGAGTAACTATGGCTACACCTTC
clone_size: -; v_call: TRBV29-1; j_call: TRBJ1-1; d_call: TRBD1; cdr3_aa: CSHQGGNTEAFF; cdr3_nt: TGCAGCCATCAGGGGGGAAACACTGAAGCTTTCTTT
clone_size: -; v_call: TRBV7-8; j_call: TRBJ2-7; d_call: TRBD2; cdr3_aa: CASSLASGDRIIYEQYF; cdr3_nt: TGTGCCAGCAGCTTAGCTAGCGGGGACCGAATAATATACGAGCAGTACTTC
clone_size: -; v_call: TRBV7-7; j_call: TRBJ2-3; d_call: -; cdr3_aa: CASSLSLLGHTDTQYF; cdr3_nt: TGTGCTAGCAGCTTAAGCCTCCTCGGACACACAGATACGCAGTATTTT
clone_size: -; v_call: TRBV18; j_call: TRBJ2-7; d_call: TRBD1; cdr3_aa: CASSPPGQGMYEQYF; cdr3_nt: TGTGCCAGCTCACCACCAGGACAGGGGATGTACGAGCAGTACTTC
clone_size: -; v_call: TRBV24-1; j_call: TRBJ2-1; d_call: -; cdr3_aa: CATSSGSHPGNNEQFF; cdr3_nt: TGTGCCACCAGCAGCGGGTCACACCCGGGGAACAATGAGCAGTTCTTC
clone_size: -; v_call: TRBV25-1; j_call: TRBJ1-4; d_call: -; cdr3_aa: CASSGAQGRIDEKLFF; cdr3_nt: TGTGCCAGCAGTGGAGCCCAGGGGAGAATCGATGAAAAACTGTTTTTT